The TCR beta chain described here comes from a study of cytomegalovirus exposure and HLA in healthy donors. Study details: About 85 million unique TCR sequences came from HLA-typed donors in an early release. Broader study findings: When presence/absence was analysed, sequencing depth was taken to be roughly uniform across donors. In the analysis, some V segments, TRBV6-2 and TRBV6-3 included, were excluded as indistinguishable. In a later analysis, several top co-occurrence clusters appeared linked to parvovirus B19, influenza, CMV and Epstein-Barr virus.

As for this clone: What it recognizes is unknown.

The germline V and J ends were trimmed by 5 bases and 8 bases, with 18 bases remaining between them. The CDR3 loop spans 15 amino acids. The germline V gene encodes CDR1 MDHEN and CDR2 SYDVKM. The PCR employed 60 Vbeta primers together with 13 Jbeta primers. The method was immunoSEQ multiplex PCR; TCRdb's version includes in-frame clones alone and lacks a portion of them. The data show around 120,000 clones, 55% to 75% seen once. The chain joins TRBV28 to TRBJ1-4; D unclear. The receptor was isolated from a man aged 25-45 years in good health and CMV-seropositive. The sample taken for sequencing was PBMCs. CDR3 sequence (DNA): TGTGCCAGCAGTGCCGGTTCATCAGCGGGGGAAAAACTGTTTTTT. Amino acids: CASSAGSSAGEKLFF.